This T cell receptor beta chain is drawn from a study of T-cell memory formation after mild COVID-19. Sample barcodes and UMIs were carried by the TCR alpha and TCR beta cDNA libraries that 5'RACE generated with constant-segment primers. MiXCR was run by TCRdb on the 5' RACE reads, yielding one entry per CDR3 protein. Seen here are fewer than 250,000 distinct CDR3 sequences, 8% to 11% observed once, and the top ten hold 2.5% to 3.5%. This clonotype appeared a few times. Its antigen is unidentified. The V end was cut by 4 bases, the J end by 10 bases, with 11 bases between. The CDR3 sequence is 12 residues long. CDR1 and CDR2 (germline): LGHDT, YNNKEL (reference sequence). General study points: Clones shrinking between day 15 and 85 showed a balanced CD4/CD8 split, and those that grew later tilted toward CD4+.

The chain carries TRBV3-1 and TRBJ2-1; weak D call: TRBD2 (6 bases). The sequenced material came from PBMCs or a T cell subset sorted from them (not recorded which). This clonotype was sampled from a man younger than 35 who had mild COVID-19 (a few samples of this study predate the infection). Cell type and time point are not known. CDR3 in amino acids: CASSLQAGEQFF. Here the CDR3 DNA reads TGTGCCAGCAGCCTCCAGGCGGGGGAGCAGTTCTTC.